The rows below give T cell receptor beta chains drawn from one sample of a study of CD4 T cells in relation to SARS-CoV-2 and coronaviruses. The data were produced by immunoSEQ multiplex PCR, yet TCRdb's version contains in-frame clones alone and is incomplete. The sample has about 29,000 clones; roughly 78% are singletons. Their antigens are not known. The specimen sequenced was CD4+ T cells from PBMCs, cultured in vitro. These receptors originate from a human donor in good health. Each CDR3 is given with its conserved first and last residue. Each record gives: V gene, J gene, D gene, CDR3 protein. D genes are given only for firm matches.

V: TRBV9; J: TRBJ1-1; D: NA; CDR3: CASSARQYTEAFF
V: TRBV7-2; J: TRBJ1-4; D: TRBD1; CDR3: CASSLAGQGGEKLFF
V: TRBV27; J: TRBJ1-1; D: NA; CDR3: CASSLWSGLNTEAFF
V: TRBV19; J: TRBJ2-5; D: NA; CDR3: CASSLTGMGGAVIMETQYF
V: TRBV5-1; J: TRBJ2-5; D: TRBD1; CDR3: CASSLGSRQGETQYF
V: TRBV5-4; J: TRBJ2-1; D: NA; CDR3: CASSLPGEGFGEQFF
V: TRBV5-1; J: TRBJ2-1; D: TRBD2; CDR3: CASSSAPLAGGPNEQFF
V: TRBV7-2; J: TRBJ1-5; D: TRBD1; CDR3: CASSLGDRVSNQPQHF
V: TRBV5-6; J: TRBJ2-2; D: NA; CDR3: CASSLVGYTGPFTGELFF
V: TRBV27; J: TRBJ1-2; D: NA; CDR3: CASSPSTGAVRGYTF
V: TRBV3-1/TRBV3-2; J: TRBJ2-7; D: TRBD1; CDR3: CASSQRQGGYEQYF
V: TRBV24-1; J: TRBJ2-5; D: NA; CDR3: CATSDSGAGVNQETQYF
V: TRBV9; J: TRBJ1-2; D: NA; CDR3: CASSQTGHNYGYTF
V: TRBV6-5; J: TRBJ1-1; D: NA; CDR3: CASKTQWNTEAFF
V: TRBV18; J: TRBJ1-5; D: NA; CDR3: CASSPGEQPQHF
V: TRBV5-8; J: TRBJ1-5; D: NA; CDR3: CASSWPRPWGNQPQHF
V: TRBV21-1; J: TRBJ2-1; D: NA; CDR3: CARGWGFPYNEQFF
V: TRBV7-9; J: TRBJ2-5; D: NA; CDR3: CASSFNQETQYF
V: TRBV7-2; J: TRBJ2-3; D: NA; CDR3: CASRVGTDTQYF
V: TRBV28; J: TRBJ1-5; D: TRBD1; CDR3: CASSFIEGASHQPQHF
V: TRBV12-3/TRBV12-4; J: TRBJ2-2; D: NA; CDR3: CASSAQDKGELFF
V: TRBV2; J: TRBJ2-3; D: TRBD2; CDR3: CASSWTSGGTDTQYF
V: TRBV5-6; J: TRBJ1-6; D: NA; CDR3: CASSLTGNSPLHF
V: TRBV4-3; J: TRBJ1-5; D: NA; CDR3: CASSQDAGSPQHF
V: TRBV18; J: TRBJ1-6; D: NA; CDR3: CASSPGPGRNSPLHF
V: TRBV6-5; J: TRBJ1-1; D: NA; CDR3: CASSYSRQNTEAFF
V: TRBV2; J: TRBJ2-5; D: TRBD2; CDR3: CASSDRLAAARETQYF
V: TRBV18; J: TRBJ2-5; D: NA; CDR3: CASSHRVEVPETQYF
V: TRBV6-2/TRBV6-3; J: TRBJ1-5; D: NA; CDR3: CASSSPPTSPKQPQHF
V: TRBV27; J: TRBJ2-1; D: TRBD1; CDR3: CASRGQGSNEQFF
V: TRBV10-3; J: TRBJ2-7; D: NA; CDR3: CAICERYPTLEQYF
V: TRBV3-1/TRBV3-2; J: TRBJ2-1; D: NA; CDR3: CASSLGINEQFF